Below, 5 T cell receptor beta chains from the same sample are listed, as sequenced in a study of T cell responses to AZD1222 COVID-19 vaccine. Using immunoSEQ multiplex PCR, the repertoire was profiled, and TCRdb retains in-frame clones only, with some absent. The repertoire includes tens of thousands of clones, 75% to 90% of them detected once, and over 2% sits in the top ten. The sequences come from peripheral blood, collected on day 0 of AZD1222 vaccination. These receptors were collected from an adult in good health.

V is TRBV30 and J is TRBJ1-2, with D tentatively TRBD1 (6 bases). CDR1 is GTSNPN, CDR2 SVGIG, per germline (reference sequence). The CDR3 sequence is 14 residues long. V shed 1 base and J shed 8 bases, with 17 bases lying between them. CDR3: CAWSALGQSRGYTF. In nucleotides, the CDR3 is TGTGCCTGGAGTGCTTTAGGACAGTCTAGAGGCTACACCTTC.

This rearrangement joins TRBV4-3 to TRBJ2-5; 8 bases agree with TRBD2. Germline V CDR1 and CDR2: LGHNA, YSLEER. The length of the CDR3 is 15 residues. After removal of 1 base from V and 1 base from J, the junction contained 2 bases not matched to a gene. CDR3 amino acids: CASSQGGGLQETQYF. In DNA form, the CDR3 reads TGCGCCAGCAGCCAAGGCGGGGGGCTCCAAGAGACCCAGTACTTC.

The chain uses TRBV29-1 and TRBJ2-2, with TRBD1 identical over 7 bases. The germline V gene has CDR1 SQVTM and CDR2 ANQGSEA. V shed 4 bases, J shed 7 bases, and the junction held 12 bases outside the gene matches. The length of the CDR3 is 15 residues. This chain's CDR3 is CSVATGSEEDGELFF. CDR3 bases: TGCAGCGTTGCGACAGGGTCGGAGGAGGACGGGGAGCTGTTTTTT.

This clone is a singleton in its sample. The chain uses TRBV6-5 and TRBJ2-1; 7 bases align to TRBD2. J was trimmed by 9 bases and V by 10 bases; bases with no gene match: 18. CDR1 and CDR2 from the germline V gene are MNHEY and SVGAGI. This CDR3 has 15 residues. The CDR3 spells CAKGRLATPGSEQFF. For the CDR3, the DNA is TGTGCCAAGGGACGACTAGCCACCCCCGGGAGTGAGCAGTTCTTC.

This clone was seen just once. The chain employs TRBV30 and TRBJ2-3, with 7 bases fitting TRBD1. This CDR3 region has 14 residues. The J segment lost 1 base and the V segment lost 2 bases, leaving 3 bases of the junction unmatched. CDR1 and CDR2 (germline): GTSNPN, SVGIG (reference sequence). Here the CDR3 reads CAWSTQGGTDTQYF. DNA of the CDR3: TGTGCCTGGAGTACGCAGGGGGGCACAGATACGCAGTATTTT.